These T cell receptor beta chains were read from a single sample in a study of T-cell memory formation after mild COVID-19. MiXCR, applied by TCRdb to the 5' RACE reads, yields one record per CDR3 protein. The sample shows about half a million distinct CDR3 sequences, 18% of them seen only once. What was sequenced was PBMCs or a T cell subset sorted from them (not recorded which). The receptors originated from an adult woman who had mild COVID-19 (a few samples of this study predate the infection). Cell type and time point are not known. Each CDR3 is given with its conserved first and last residue. D genes are given only for firm matches. Only some rows state a clone size, as once, few, many or a class for expanded clones.

v_call	clone_size	j_call	d_call	cdr3_aa	cdr3_nt
TRBV7-3	.	TRBJ1-1	.	CASSLMGGVLTEAFF	TGTGCCAGCAGCTTAATGGGGGGTGTGTTAACTGAAGCTTTCTTT
TRBV5-5	few	TRBJ1-5	.	CASTRGQGSNQPQHF	TGTGCCAGCACCCGCGGGCAGGGGAGCAATCAGCCCCAGCATTTT
TRBV3-1	many	TRBJ2-1	.	CASSQEVGINEQFF	TGTGCCAGCAGCCAAGAGGTTGGAATCAATGAGCAGTTCTTC
TRBV12-3/TRBV12-4	few	TRBJ2-5	.	CASMARVGETQYF	TGTGCCAGCATGGCTCGGGTTGGCGAGACCCAGTACTTC
TRBV3-1	few	TRBJ1-1	.	CASSLTPNVRNTEAFF	TGTGCCAGCAGCCTCACCCCAAATGTGAGAAACACTGAAGCTTTCTTT
TRBV18	few	TRBJ2-5	.	CASGGDQETQYF	TGTGCCAGCGGGGGCGACCAAGAGACCCAGTACTTC
TRBV29-1	many	TRBJ1-2	.	CSVDPAHGYTF	TGCAGCGTTGATCCCGCACATGGCTACACCTTC
TRBV7-7	once	TRBJ2-5	TRBD1	CASSRGTGAEETQYF	TGTGCCAGCAGCCGAGGGACAGGGGCAGAAGAGACCCAGTACTTC
TRBV20-1	.	TRBJ1-4	.	CSASPGLGEKLFF	TGCAGTGCTAGCCCAGGGTTAGGTGAAAAACTGTTTTTT
TRBV12-3/TRBV12-4	.	TRBJ1-5	.	CASSFGQSNQPQHF	TGTGCCAGCAGTTTTGGTCAATCCAATCAGCCCCAGCATTTT
TRBV12-3/TRBV12-4	few	TRBJ2-2	TRBD2	CASSSLAGVTGELFF	TGTGCCAGCAGTTCTCTAGCGGGAGTCACCGGGGAGCTGTTTTTT
TRBV19	few	TRBJ1-5	.	CATQTGAPNQPQHF	TGTGCCACACAGACCGGGGCTCCCAATCAGCCCCAGCATTTT
TRBV6-6	.	TRBJ1-3	.	CASKPSKGSGNTIYF	TGTGCCAGTAAACCCAGCAAAGGGTCTGGAAACACCATATATTTT
TRBV19	.	TRBJ1-1	TRBD1	CASRVGQGGNTEAFF	TGTGCCAGTAGAGTGGGTCAGGGGGGGAACACTGAAGCTTTCTTT
TRBV28	few	TRBJ1-5	.	CASRYIINQPQHF	TGTGCCAGCAGATATATTATCAATCAGCCCCAGCATTTT
TRBV19	many	TRBJ2-7	.	CASSIVEGVSSYEQYF	TGTGCCAGTAGTATTGTGGAGGGGGTCAGTTCCTACGAGCAGTACTTC
TRBV12-3/TRBV12-4	few	TRBJ2-1	.	CASSLLQPNEQFF	TGTGCCAGCAGTTTGCTCCAGCCCAATGAGCAGTTCTTC
TRBV20-1	.	TRBJ2-1	TRBD2	CSATRTSGPEQFF	TGCAGTGCTACCCGGACTAGCGGACCAGAGCAGTTCTTC
TRBV30	.	TRBJ1-1	.	CAWSRGLNTEAFF	TGTGCCTGGAGCCGAGGATTGAACACTGAAGCTTTCTTT
TRBV11-2	few	TRBJ1-1	TRBD1	CASSFRQGGNTEAFF	TGTGCCAGCAGCTTTAGACAGGGTGGGAACACTGAAGCTTTCTTT
TRBV7-2	few	TRBJ1-2	TRBD1	CASSLDRSNYGYTF	TGTGCCAGCAGCTTGGACAGGTCTAACTATGGCTACACCTTC
TRBV7-9	few	TRBJ1-2	.	CASSSSRGANYGYTF	TGTGCCAGCAGCTCGTCCCGAGGAGCGAACTATGGCTACACCTTC
TRBV5-1	.	TRBJ2-2	.	CASSLAAAVNTGELFF	TGCGCCAGCAGCTTGGCCGCGGCGGTGAACACCGGGGAGCTGTTTTTT
TRBV11-2	many	TRBJ2-3	.	CASSPGGSGGYTDTQYF	TGTGCCAGCAGCCCAGGGGGGTCGGGGGGCTACACAGATACGCAGTATTTT
TRBV7-2	.	TRBJ2-1	TRBD2	CASSRSPGLATDEQFF	TGTGCCAGCAGCCGTAGCCCGGGACTAGCGACCGATGAGCAGTTCTTC
TRBV7-3	.	TRBJ1-1	.	CASSSGTITEAFF	TGTGCCAGCAGCTCCGGGACAATCACTGAAGCTTTCTTT
TRBV9	.	TRBJ2-7	.	CASSPTGITTYEQYF	TGTGCCAGCAGCCCAACCGGGATCACAACCTACGAGCAGTACTTC
TRBV7-2	.	TRBJ1-1	TRBD1	CASSPAGGTGFGNTEAFF	TGTGCCAGCAGCCCCGCTGGGGGGACAGGGTTTGGGAACACTGAAGCTTTCTTT
TRBV5-1	many	TRBJ2-1	TRBD2	CASSLGASGRASEQFF	TGCGCCAGCAGCTTGGGGGCTAGCGGGAGGGCCTCTGAGCAGTTCTTC
TRBV29-1	.	TRBJ2-1	.	CSAQAAYNEQFF	TGCAGCGCTCAGGCGGCCTACAATGAGCAGTTCTTC
TRBV7-9	.	TRBJ2-7	.	CASSLAILTLNF	TGTGCCAGCAGCTTGGCTATTCTAACGCTGAACTTC
TRBV24-1	.	TRBJ1-2	TRBD1	CATSDDRGREGNYGYTF	TGTGCCACCAGTGATGACAGGGGGCGCGAAGGGAACTATGGCTACACCTTC
TRBV6-1	.	TRBJ1-5	TRBD1	CASSGNRGRGQPQHF	TGTGCCAGCAGTGGAAACAGGGGGCGAGGTCAGCCCCAGCATTTT
TRBV4-3	.	TRBJ2-4	.	CASSQTGIRENIQYF	TGCGCCAGCAGCCAAACAGGGATCCGGGAAAACATTCAGTACTTC
TRBV9	.	TRBJ2-1	TRBD2	CASSPGGGLGPYNEQFF	TGTGCCAGCAGCCCCGGGGGAGGGCTCGGTCCCTACAATGAGCAGTTCTTC
TRBV5-1	few	TRBJ2-6	.	CASSHGRTSGANVLTF	TGCGCCAGCAGCCACGGACGGACCTCTGGGGCCAACGTCCTGACTTTC
TRBV12-3/TRBV12-4	.	TRBJ1-1	TRBD1	CASSLRGQVNTEAFF	TGTGCCAGCAGTTTACGGGGACAGGTGAACACTGAAGCTTTCTTT
TRBV20-1	.	TRBJ2-7	.	CSARDTESYEQYF	TGCAGTGCTAGAGATACGGAGTCCTACGAGCAGTACTTC
TRBV4-1	few	TRBJ2-7	.	CASSQDDMGYEQYF	TGCGCCAGCAGCCAGGATGACATGGGATACGAGCAGTACTTC
TRBV7-9	.	TRBJ2-5	TRBD1	CASSLLGQGLQETQYF	TGTGCCAGCAGCTTATTAGGACAGGGACTTCAAGAGACCCAGTACTTC
TRBV4-3	many	TRBJ2-7	TRBD2	CASSQVAGGYEQYF	TGCGCCAGCAGCCAGGTAGCGGGAGGATACGAGCAGTACTTC
TRBV18	.	TRBJ1-1	.	CASSLTATDLNTEAFF	TGTGCCAGCTCGCTAACAGCGACAGACCTCAACACTGAAGCTTTCTTT
TRBV4-1	few	TRBJ2-2	TRBD2	CASSQDRLAASGELFF	TGCGCCAGCAGCCAAGATAGACTAGCGGCCTCCGGGGAGCTGTTTTTT
TRBV5-1	.	TRBJ1-1	.	CASSLQLGGMNTEAFF	TGCGCCAGCAGCTTGCAGTTGGGGGGCATGAACACTGAAGCTTTCTTT
TRBV29-1	.	TRBJ2-1	TRBD1	CSVMTGSGPQYNEQFF	TGCAGCGTGATGACAGGGTCGGGGCCCCAGTACAATGAGCAGTTCTTC
TRBV7-6	many	TRBJ2-2	TRBD2	CASSLVGAGGDTGELFF	TGTGCCAGCAGCTTAGTGGGAGCGGGGGGAGACACCGGGGAGCTGTTTTTT
TRBV30	few	TRBJ2-7	.	CAWSGTSAYEQYF	TGTGCCTGGAGTGGAACATCGGCCTACGAGCAGTACTTC
TRBV6-6	few	TRBJ1-5	.	CASSYPGAYQPQHF	TGTGCCAGCAGTTACCCCGGGGCCTATCAGCCCCAGCATTTT
TRBV24-1	many	TRBJ2-3	.	CATSLGTDTQYF	TGTGCCACCAGTCTAGGAACAGATACGCAGTATTTT
TRBV11-2	.	TRBJ2-1	.	CASLTINNEQFF	TGTGCCAGCTTGACTATCAACAATGAGCAGTTCTTC
TRBV27	few	TRBJ2-7	TRBD1	CASSLYQGRQGTPYEQYF	TGTGCCAGCTCCCTTTATCAGGGGAGACAGGGGACCCCATACGAGCAGTACTTC
TRBV18	few	TRBJ2-1	TRBD2	CASSPMRGKYNEQFF	TGTGCCAGCTCACCAATGCGGGGGAAGTACAATGAGCAGTTCTTC
TRBV5-1	.	TRBJ2-3	TRBD2	CASSLPGVAGATDTQYF	TGCGCCAGCAGCTTGCCCGGGGTAGCGGGGGCCACAGATACGCAGTATTTT
TRBV4-1	.	TRBJ2-1	.	CASSQEASNNEQFF	TGCGCCAGCAGCCAAGAGGCATCAAACAATGAGCAGTTCTTC
TRBV15	.	TRBJ1-2	TRBD1	CATSGPGTGAYGYTF	TGTGCCACCAGCGGCCCCGGGACAGGCGCCTATGGCTACACCTTC
TRBV11-2	.	TRBJ2-7	.	CASSSHRGGPVGEQYF	TGTGCCAGCAGCTCCCACAGGGGGGGGCCGGTCGGCGAGCAGTACTTC
TRBV5-1	.	TRBJ1-4	.	CASRREGSDEKLFF	TGCGCCAGCAGACGCGAGGGTTCGGATGAAAAACTGTTTTTT